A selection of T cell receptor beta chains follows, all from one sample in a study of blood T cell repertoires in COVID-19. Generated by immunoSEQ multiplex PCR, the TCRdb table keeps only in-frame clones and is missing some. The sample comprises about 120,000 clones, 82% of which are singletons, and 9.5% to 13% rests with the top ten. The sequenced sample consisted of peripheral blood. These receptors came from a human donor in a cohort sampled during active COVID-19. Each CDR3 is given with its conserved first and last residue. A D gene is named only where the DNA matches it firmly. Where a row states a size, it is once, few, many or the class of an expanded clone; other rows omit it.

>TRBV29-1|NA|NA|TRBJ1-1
TGCAGCGTTAGTCGGGGAGTAGGCACTGAAGCTTTCTTT
CSVSRGVGTEAFF
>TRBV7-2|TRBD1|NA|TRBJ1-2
TGTGCCAGCAGCTTAAGCACAGGGGTGCGCTATGGCTACACCTTC
CASSLSTGVRYGYTF
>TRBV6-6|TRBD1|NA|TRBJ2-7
TGTGCCAGCAGTTACAGGGGGCCCTCCTACGAGCAGTACTTC
CASSYRGPSYEQYF
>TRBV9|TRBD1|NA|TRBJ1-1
TGTGCCAGCAGCCTTTCCGGACAGGGTATTAACACTGAAGCTTTCTTT
CASSLSGQGINTEAFF
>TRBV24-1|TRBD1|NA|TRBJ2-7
TGTGCCACCAGTGATCTCCCGGGACAGTGCTCCTACGAGCAGTACTTC
CATSDLPGQCSYEQYF
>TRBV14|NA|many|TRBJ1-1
TGTGCCAGCAGCCATGAGCTGAACACTGAAGCTTTCTTT
CASSHELNTEAFF
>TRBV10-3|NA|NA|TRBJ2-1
TGTGCCATCAGTGAGTCGTCGGGGTACTCCTACAATGAGCAGTTCTTC
CAISESSGYSYNEQFF
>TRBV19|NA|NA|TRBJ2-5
TGTGCCACTCGGAGGGCGGGGGCTGGTGAGACCCAGTACTTC
CATRRAGAGETQYF
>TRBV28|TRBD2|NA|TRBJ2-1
TGTGCCAGCAGAGAACCCTCGGGACTAGCGGGATACAATGAGCAGTTCTTC
CASREPSGLAGYNEQFF
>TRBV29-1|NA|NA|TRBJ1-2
TGCAGCGTTGAGGGAGGAGGACACCCAAGTATCTATGGCTACACCTTC
CSVEGGGHPSIYGYTF
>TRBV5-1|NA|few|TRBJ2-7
TGCGCCAGCAGCTTGGAAGGAGGACGTGGCGAGCAGTACTTC
CASSLEGGRGEQYF
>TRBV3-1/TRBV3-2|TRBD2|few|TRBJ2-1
TGTGCCAGCAGCCACTCTGAGCGGGGGTCCTACAATGAGCAGTTCTTC
CASSHSERGSYNEQFF
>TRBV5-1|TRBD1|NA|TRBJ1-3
TGCGCCAGCAGCCCAGAGGCTATGACAGGGGTCGGAAACACCATATATTTT
CASSPEAMTGVGNTIYF
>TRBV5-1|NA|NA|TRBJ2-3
TGCGCCAGCCGAGGGGGTTCGGATACGCAGTATTTT
CASRGGSDTQYF
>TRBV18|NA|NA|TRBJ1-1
TGTGCCAGCTCATCGAGACAGAGTAACACTGAAGCTTTCTTT
CASSSRQSNTEAFF
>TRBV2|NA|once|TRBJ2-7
TGTGCCAGCAGGCACGGAGGGGCCTACGAGCAGTACTTC
CASRHGGAYEQYF
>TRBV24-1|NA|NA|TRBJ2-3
TGTGCCACCAGTGATCCTGGCCACACAGATACGCAGTATTTT
CATSDPGHTDTQYF
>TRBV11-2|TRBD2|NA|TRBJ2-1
TGTGCCAGCAGCTTAGAAGCGGGGGCCCTTGGTAATGAGCAGTTCTTC
CASSLEAGALGNEQFF
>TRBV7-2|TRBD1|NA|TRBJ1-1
TGTGCCAGCAGCCCTTGGAGTCTGGACAGGGGGCCCAACACTGAAGCTTTCTTT
CASSPWSLDRGPNTEAFF
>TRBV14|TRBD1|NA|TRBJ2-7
TGTGCCAGCAGGAAGGGGGGACAGGGGACCTACGAGCAGTACTTC
CASRKGGQGTYEQYF
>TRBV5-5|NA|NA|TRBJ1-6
TGTGCCAGCAGCTTGGTGGGGGGGGATAATTCACCCCTCCACTTT
CASSLVGGDNSPLHF
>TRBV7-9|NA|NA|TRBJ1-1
TGTGCCAGCAGCTTAGGCTCGGAGGGGCGTACTGAAGCTTTCTTT
CASSLGSEGRTEAFF
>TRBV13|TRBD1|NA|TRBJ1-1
TGTGCCAGCATCGACAGGGGGATGAGCACTGAAGCTTTCTTT
CASIDRGMSTEAFF
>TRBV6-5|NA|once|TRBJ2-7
TGTGCCAGCAGCCTTCCCAGGGGCGACTACGAGCAGTACTTC
CASSLPRGDYEQYF
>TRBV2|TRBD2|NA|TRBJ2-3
TGTGCCAGCAGTGAGAATAGCGGGGTTAGCACAGATACGCAGTATTTT
CASSENSGVSTDTQYF
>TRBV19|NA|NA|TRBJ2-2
TGTGCCAGTAGTCAAATCCTCCCAGGGAACACCGGGGAGCTGTTTTTT
CASSQILPGNTGELFF
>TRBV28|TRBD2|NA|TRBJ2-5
TGTGCCAGCAGTTCGGGACTAGCGGTGATACAAGAGACCCAGTACTTC
CASSSGLAVIQETQYF
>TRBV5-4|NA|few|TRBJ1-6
TGTGCCAGCAGCTTGGAACCCGGGGAAGATTCACCCCTCCACTTT
CASSLEPGEDSPLHF
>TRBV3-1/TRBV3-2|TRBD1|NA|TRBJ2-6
TGTGCCAGCAGCCCGACAGGGGTTGGGGCCAACGTCCTGACTTTC
CASSPTGVGANVLTF
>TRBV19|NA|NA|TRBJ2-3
TGTGCCAGTAGTTCCCGGCTAGCCGTCACAGATACGCAGTATTTT
CASSSRLAVTDTQYF
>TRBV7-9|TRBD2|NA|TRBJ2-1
TGTGCCAGCAGCTTAGCAGACAGCGGGGCCGGTGAGCAGTTCTTC
CASSLADSGAGEQFF
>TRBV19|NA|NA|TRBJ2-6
TGTGCCAGTAGTAGGCCCGGGGTCTCTGGGGCCAACGTCCTGACTTTC
CASSRPGVSGANVLTF
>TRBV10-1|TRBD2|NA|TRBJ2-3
TGCGCCACCGCTAGCGGGGGAGCGAGCACAGATACGCAGTATTTT
CATASGGASTDTQYF
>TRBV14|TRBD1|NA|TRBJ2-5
TGTGCCAGCAGCCAAGAGGTCGCAGGGGGCGTGGAGACCCAGTACTTC
CASSQEVAGGVETQYF
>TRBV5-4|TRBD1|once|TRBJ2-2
TGTGCCAGCAGCCCCGGGGGGACAGGGTTCGCCGGGGAGCTGTTTTTT
CASSPGGTGFAGELFF
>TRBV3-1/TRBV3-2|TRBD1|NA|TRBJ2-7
TGTGCCAGCAGCTATAGTACAGGGGGAGGCGAGCAGTACTTC
CASSYSTGGGEQYF
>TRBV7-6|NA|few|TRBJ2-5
TGTGCCAGCAGCTTAGGCCTGGGGGCAGGGGAAGAGACCCAGTACTTC
CASSLGLGAGEETQYF
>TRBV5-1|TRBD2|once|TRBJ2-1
TGCGCCAGCAGCTTGTCTAGCGGGGGGCCGCATGAGCAGTTCTTC
CASSLSSGGPHEQFF
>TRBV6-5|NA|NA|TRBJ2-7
TGTGCCAGCAGTTACCACTCGGGGAACGAGCAGTACTTC
CASSYHSGNEQYF
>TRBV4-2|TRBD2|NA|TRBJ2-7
TGTGCCAGCAGCCAGGGACTAGCGGGGAGTTCCTACGAGCAGTACTTC
CASSQGLAGSSYEQYF
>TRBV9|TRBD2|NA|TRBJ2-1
TGTGCCAGCAGCGTAGGGACTAGCGGGCATGAGCAGTTCTTC
CASSVGTSGHEQFF
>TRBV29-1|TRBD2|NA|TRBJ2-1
TGCAGCGGGTCCGGGACTAGCGGGGCTATGAACAATGAGCAGTTCTTC
CSGSGTSGAMNNEQFF
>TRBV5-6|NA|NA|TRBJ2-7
TGTGCCAGCAGCTTGGGGGTTGGAGACGAGCAGTACTTC
CASSLGVGDEQYF
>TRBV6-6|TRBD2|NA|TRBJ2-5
TGTGCCAGCCGGTCGGCTAGCGGGGGGGAGACCCAGTACTTC
CASRSASGGETQYF
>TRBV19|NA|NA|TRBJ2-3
TGTGCCAGTAGTATAGGTGGCAGGGAAACAGATACGCAGTATTTT
CASSIGGRETDTQYF
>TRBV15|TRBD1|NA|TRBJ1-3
TGTGCCACCAGCAGAGATCTGGGACAGGGCAACACCATATATTTT
CATSRDLGQGNTIYF
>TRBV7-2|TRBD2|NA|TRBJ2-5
TGTGCCAGCAGCCCTAGGACTAGCGGGGGGGAGACCCAGTACTTC
CASSPRTSGGETQYF
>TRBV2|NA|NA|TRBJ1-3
TGTGCCAGCAGTTCCATATTTACATCGGGGGATAAACTCTCTGGAAACACCATATATTTT
CASSSIFTSGDKLSGNTIYF
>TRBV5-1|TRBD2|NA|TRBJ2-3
TGCGCCAGCAGCTTGAGGGGAGCGGGGTCGGGCACAGATACGCAGTATTTT
CASSLRGAGSGTDTQYF
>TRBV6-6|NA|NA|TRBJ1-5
TGTGCCAGCAGCGACCGGGACAACAATCAGCCCCAGCATTTT
CASSDRDNNQPQHF
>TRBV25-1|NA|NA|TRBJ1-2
TGTGCCAGCACAGAGGGGGAGGGGTATGGCTACACCTTC
CASTEGEGYGYTF
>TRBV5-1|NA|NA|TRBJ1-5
TGCGCCAGCAGCTTAGGGGAGGTCAATCAGCCCCAGCATTTT
CASSLGEVNQPQHF
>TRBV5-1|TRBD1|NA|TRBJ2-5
TGCGCCAGCAGGTTGGGACAGGGACGTGAGACCCAGTACTTC
CASRLGQGRETQYF
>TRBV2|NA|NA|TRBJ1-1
TGTGCCAGCAGTATACAGGGATGGGAAGCTTTCTTT
CASSIQGWEAFF